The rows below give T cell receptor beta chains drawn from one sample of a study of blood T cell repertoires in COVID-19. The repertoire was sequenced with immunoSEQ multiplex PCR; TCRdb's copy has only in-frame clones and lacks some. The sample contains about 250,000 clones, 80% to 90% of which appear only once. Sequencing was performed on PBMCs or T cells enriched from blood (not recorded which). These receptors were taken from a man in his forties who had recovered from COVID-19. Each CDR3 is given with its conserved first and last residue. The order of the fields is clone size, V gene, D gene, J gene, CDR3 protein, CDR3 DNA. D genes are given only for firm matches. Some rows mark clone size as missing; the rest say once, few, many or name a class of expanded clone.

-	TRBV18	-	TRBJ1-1	CASSPNDPAASTEAFF	TGTGCCAGCTCACCTAACGACCCGGCCGCTAGCACTGAAGCTTTCTTT
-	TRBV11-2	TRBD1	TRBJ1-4	CASSLGQGVKEKLFF	TGTGCCAGCAGCTTAGGACAGGGGGTAAAGGAAAAACTGTTTTTT
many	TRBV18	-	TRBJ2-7	CASSPSTGSYEQYF	TGTGCCAGCTCACCGTCAACAGGGTCCTACGAGCAGTACTTC
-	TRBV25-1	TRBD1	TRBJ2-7	CASRQTGTGVREQYF	TGTGCCAGCAGACAGACCGGGACAGGGGTTCGCGAGCAGTACTTC
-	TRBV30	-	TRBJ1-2	CAWSGLYGYTF	TGTGCCTGGAGTGGACTCTATGGCTACACCTTC
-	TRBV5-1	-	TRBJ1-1	CASSSTGSVNTEAFF	TGCGCCAGCAGCTCAACAGGGTCGGTGAACACTGAAGCTTTCTTT
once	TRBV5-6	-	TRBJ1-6	CASRLVGQDNSPLHF	TGTGCCAGCAGGCTTGTAGGACAAGATAATTCACCCCTCCACTTT
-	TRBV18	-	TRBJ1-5	CASSPPDSANQPQHF	TGTGCCAGCTCACCCCCCGACAGTGCAAATCAGCCCCAGCATTTT
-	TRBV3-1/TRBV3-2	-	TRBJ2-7	CARSSGAKNSSYEQYF	TGTGCCAGGTCCTCAGGGGCGAAAAATAGCTCCTACGAGCAGTACTTC
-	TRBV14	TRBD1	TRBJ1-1	CASSTGGQGVNTEAFF	TGTGCCAGCAGCACAGGAGGACAGGGGGTGAACACTGAAGCTTTCTTT
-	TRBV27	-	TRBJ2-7	CASMTSPGHLKISSYEQYF	TGTGCCAGCATGACTTCACCGGGACACTTAAAAATCTCCTCCTACGAGCAGTACTTC
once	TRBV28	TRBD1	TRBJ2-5	CASSTFLRDRRKETQYF	TGTGCCAGCAGTACCTTTCTTCGGGACAGGCGGAAAGAGACCCAGTACTTC
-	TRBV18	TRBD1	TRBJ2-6	CASSPRTGVLGANVLTF	TGTGCCAGCTCACCTAGAACAGGGGTGCTCGGGGCCAACGTCCTGACTTTC
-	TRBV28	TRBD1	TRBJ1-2	CASSSQGGAPYGYTF	TGTGCCAGCAGTTCCCAAGGGGGCGCCCCCTATGGCTACACCTTC
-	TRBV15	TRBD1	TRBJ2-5	CATSGGQGSQETQYF	TGTGCCACCAGCGGGGGACAGGGGAGTCAAGAGACCCAGTACTTC
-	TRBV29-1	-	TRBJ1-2	CSVEASGEHNYGYTF	TGCAGCGTTGAAGCGTCGGGGGAACATAACTATGGCTACACCTTC
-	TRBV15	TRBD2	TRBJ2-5	CATSRGGLAGGQQETQYF	TGTGCCACCAGCAGAGGAGGCCTAGCGGGGGGGCAACAAGAGACCCAGTACTTC
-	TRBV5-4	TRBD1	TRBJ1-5	CASSYTGAGSNQPQHF	TGTGCCAGCAGCTACACAGGGGCGGGTAGCAATCAGCCCCAGCATTTT
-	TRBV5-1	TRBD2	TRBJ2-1	CASRQGLAGGVNEQFF	TGCGCCAGCCGACAGGGCTTGGCGGGGGGGGTCAATGAGCAGTTCTTC
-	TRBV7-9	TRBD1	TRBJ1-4	CASSRQTGDKRNEKLFF	TGTGCCAGCAGCAGGCAAACAGGGGACAAACGAAATGAAAAACTGTTTTTT
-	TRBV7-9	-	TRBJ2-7	CASSLALGSPSYEQYF	TGTGCCAGCAGCTTAGCGCTTGGGAGTCCTAGCTACGAGCAGTACTTC
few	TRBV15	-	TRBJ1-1	CATSSGRSEAFF	TGTGCCACCAGCAGTGGGAGATCTGAAGCTTTCTTT
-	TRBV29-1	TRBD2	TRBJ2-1	CSVRGSGSLNEQFF	TGCAGCGTTCGTGGTAGCGGGAGTTTGAATGAGCAGTTCTTC
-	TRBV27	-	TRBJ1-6	CASKEILRHYNSPLHF	TGTGCCAGCAAAGAAATTTTGAGGCATTATAATTCACCCCTCCACTTT
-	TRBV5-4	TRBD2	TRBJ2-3	CASSLANHLAGGIDTQYF	TGTGCCAGCAGCTTGGCCAACCATCTAGCGGGGGGTATAGATACGCAGTATTTT
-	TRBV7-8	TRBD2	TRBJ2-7	CASSLSAGVFSGATYVEQYF	TGTGCCAGCAGCTTATCCGCCGGGGTATTTAGCGGGGCTACCTACGTGGAGCAGTACTTC
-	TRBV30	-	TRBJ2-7	CAWSVVTSYEQYF	TGTGCCTGGAGTGTAGTGACATCCTACGAGCAGTACTTC
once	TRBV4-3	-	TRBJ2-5	CASSQGLWGSKETQYF	TGCGCCAGCAGCCAGGGACTTTGGGGCTCTAAAGAGACCCAGTACTTC
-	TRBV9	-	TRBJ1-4	CASSQTRDRGANEKLFF	TGTGCCAGCAGCCAGACACGAGACCGGGGAGCTAATGAAAAACTGTTTTTT
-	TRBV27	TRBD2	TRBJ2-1	CASSSRLAGANEQFF	TGTGCCAGCAGTTCCAGACTAGCGGGAGCTAATGAGCAGTTCTTC
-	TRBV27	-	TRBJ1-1	CASSIFAGGGTEAFF	TGTGCCAGCAGTATATTTGCGGGTGGCGGGACTGAAGCTTTCTTT
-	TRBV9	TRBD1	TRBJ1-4	CASSVGTGLGNEKLFF	TGTGCCAGCAGCGTGGGGACAGGGTTGGGTAATGAAAAACTGTTTTTT
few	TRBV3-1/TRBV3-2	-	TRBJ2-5	CASSQGAQSETQYF	TGTGCCAGCAGCCAAGGTGCACAGTCGGAGACCCAGTACTTC
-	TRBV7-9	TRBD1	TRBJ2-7	CASSWTGPTYEQYF	TGTGCCAGCAGCTGGACAGGTCCTACCTACGAGCAGTACTTC
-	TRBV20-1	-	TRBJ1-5	CSASQQEYSNQPQHF	TGCAGTGCTAGTCAACAGGAATATAGCAATCAGCCCCAGCATTTT
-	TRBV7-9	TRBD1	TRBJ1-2	CASQGGQGSGYTF	TGTGCCAGCCAAGGAGGACAGGGCTCTGGCTACACCTTC
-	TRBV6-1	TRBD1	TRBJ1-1	CASSEGGQLNTEAFF	TGTGCCAGCAGTGAAGGGGGACAGCTGAACACTGAAGCTTTCTTT
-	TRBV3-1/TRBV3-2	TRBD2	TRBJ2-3	CASSRAGGPDTQYF	TGTGCCAGCAGCCGAGCGGGAGGGCCAGATACGCAGTATTTT
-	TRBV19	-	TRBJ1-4	CASSISTQMNEKLFF	TGTGCCAGTAGTATCTCGACACAGATGAATGAAAAACTGTTTTTT
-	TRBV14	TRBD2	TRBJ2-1	CASSSWTSGRYSYNEQFF	TGTGCCAGCAGCTCCTGGACTAGCGGGAGGTATTCCTACAATGAGCAGTTCTTC
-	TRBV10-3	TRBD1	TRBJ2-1	CAISERGRYNEQFF	TGTGCCATCAGTGAAAGGGGGCGGTACAATGAGCAGTTCTTC
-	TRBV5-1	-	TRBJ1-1	CASSLEVRGWAFF	TGCGCCAGCAGCTTGGAAGTTAGGGGTTGGGCTTTCTTT
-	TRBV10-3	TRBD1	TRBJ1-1	CAISDAQGYTEAFF	TGTGCCATCAGTGACGCACAGGGGTACACTGAAGCTTTCTTT
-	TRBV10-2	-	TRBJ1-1	CASTLADFATEAFF	TGCGCCAGCACCTTGGCGGATTTTGCAACTGAAGCTTTCTTT
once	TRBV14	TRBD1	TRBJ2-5	CASSQAGLRGLFLQETQYF	TGTGCCAGCAGCCAAGCTGGTCTCAGGGGGCTTTTTTTACAAGAGACCCAGTACTTC
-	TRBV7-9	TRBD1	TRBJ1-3	CASSGAGTEGNTIYF	TGTGCCAGCAGCGGAGCCGGGACAGAAGGAAACACCATATATTTT
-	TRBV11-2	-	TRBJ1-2	CASSFGMALSRGYTF	TGTGCCAGCAGCTTTGGCATGGCCCTGTCGCGGGGCTACACCTTC
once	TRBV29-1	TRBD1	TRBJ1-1	CSVQQGQGNTEAFF	TGCAGCGTCCAACAGGGACAGGGAAACACTGAAGCTTTCTTT
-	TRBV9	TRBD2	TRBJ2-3	CASRPGTRTSTDTQYF	TGTGCCAGCAGGCCCGGGACTAGGACTAGCACAGATACGCAGTATTTT
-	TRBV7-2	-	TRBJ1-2	CASSEAGQNYGYTF	TGTGCCAGCAGCGAAGCCGGACAGAACTATGGCTACACCTTC
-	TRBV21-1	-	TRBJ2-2	CASSKPQGPLPPRELFF	TGTGCCAGCAGCAAACCTCAGGGGCCACTACCTCCCCGGGAGCTGTTTTTT